Listed here is a single TCR beta chain. No antigen is known for it. The CDR3 has 15 residues. The V end lost 7 bases, the J end lost 5 bases, and 19 bases lay between the germline ends. Germline V lookup: CDR1 MNHNY, CDR2 SVGAGI (reference sequence). This sample stems from a study of T cells in localized non-small cell lung cancer. Repertoires were generated with immunoSEQ multiplex PCR, while TCRdb's copy carries only in-frame clones and drops some. The sample includes about 54,000 clones, approximately 83% of them seen just once. Study results and limitations: Without multi-region sequencing, intratumor heterogeneity could not be excluded. For the top 100 tumor clones, a median about 50 also appeared in adjacent lung. Highest T cell clonality was seen in uninvolved adjacent lung, surpassing that measured in tumor.

This clonotype was obtained from a female donor older than 55 with stage II squamous cell lung carcinoma. The genes are TRBV6-6 and TRBJ2-3; tentative D call: TRBD2 (6 bases). The sample here was peripheral blood, taken before any cancer treatment. The CDR3 bases are TGTGCCAGCACCGCGGGACTCTTTGCTGGAGATACGCAGTATTTT. Translation gives CASTAGLFAGDTQYF.